This T cell receptor (beta chain) originates from a study of vaccination and CD4 T cells after COVID-19 (dated by TCRdb to 2022 to 2024). As for the study more broadly: Every convalescent patient had a positive nasal swab PCR test for SARS-CoV-2, with mild disease in nine patients and severe disease in one. Post-vaccine blood samples were taken a median of about 72 days after the second vaccine dose, with a range of roughly 14 to 241 days. Two doses of either the Pfizer-BioNTech BNT162b2 vaccine (n=8) or the Moderna mRNA-1273 vaccine (n=2) were administered to participants. In roughly nine COVID-19 convalescent patients and a handful of infection-naive healthy vaccine recipients, the spike-specific CD4+ TCR repertoire before mRNA vaccination was compared with the repertoire after mRNA vaccination. Post-COVID blood samples were collected from convalescent patients a median of around 100 days after diagnosis, with a range of roughly 30 to 170 days. The convalescent cohort included six males and four females, with two Hispanic individuals, seven Caucasians, two Asians and one multiracial person.

The positive SARS-CoV-2 PCR tests of the convalescent patients were dated from March to December 2020, before the Alpha, Beta and Delta variants emerged in the United States. PBMCs were separated from whole blood using Ficoll-Paque Plus gradient centrifugation and then either used fresh or cryopreserved at -140C. Of note for this clonotype: Its antigen remains unidentified. Base qualities were left out, and no much larger clone turns up one base away.

Reading from cysteine to phenylalanine, the CDR3 counts 18 amino acids. Only the CDR3 DNA stays, 54 bases, in frame from base 1. CDR1 DFQATT and CDR2 SNEGSKA were looked up in the germline V gene (reference sequence). V is cut back by 6 bases and J by 7 bases, with 26 bases in the junction unmatched. The library was obtained by PCR. Data came from an Illumina iSeq 100. Concerning the study's data processing: Non-productive sequences were filtered out, and CDR3s that did not start with C, did not end with F or W, or were shorter than 7 amino acids were discarded. Levenshtein distances (stringdist) and unrooted phylogenetic trees (ape) in R version 3.6.1 were used to assess CDR3 homology. TCRdb's own reprocessing of the public reads used fastp at Q25 and MiXCR and kept productive beta chains. Duplicate CDR3 protein sequences are folded into a single record with the most common DNA and genes. V and J calls and clone size were set by TCRdb, not the authors. The sample records some 25,000 distinct CDR3 sequences, approximately 51% of which are singletons. The ten largest make up roughly 1% of the sample.

Results the study describes overall, beyond this receptor: Although the median number of SARS-CoV-2-reactive clonotypes went up from more than 20 after infection to some 37 after vaccination, the increase was not significant. Only a relatively small number of convalescent patients were included in the study, and early timepoints following natural infection were not analyzed. Of the vaccine-specific clones found in convalescent patients, nearly all (304 of 307) were mono-reactive for SARS-CoV-2 spike instead of being cross-reactive with common cold coronaviruses. In convalescent patients, a median roughly 85% of post-vaccine SARS-CoV-2-reactive clones were detected only after vaccination, suggesting vaccine-specific priming.

The input for sequencing was CD4+ T cells from blood, taken before SARS-CoV-2 vaccination. Rearrangement joined TRBV20-1 to TRBJ2-7, and TRBD2 aligns with 8 junction nucleotides. This TCR was recovered from a human donor who had recovered from COVID-19. The CDR3 reads as follows: CSAPGGSGGLAGSGEQYF. Read as DNA, the sequence is TGCAGTGCCCCGGGGGGAAGTGGGGGGCTAGCGGGCTCGGGGGAGCAGTACTTC.